Listed here are 24 T cell receptor beta chains from one sample, sequenced in a study of regulatory T cells in long-lasting Graves disease. For TCR beta, libraries came from iRepertoire HTBI primers and Arm-PCR of CDR3 regions. Using its own MiXCR run on the multiplex PCR reads, TCRdb lists one record per CDR3 protein. The sample carries a few hundred thousand distinct CDR3 sequences, approximately 14% recorded once. Time point in this sample: newly diagnosed GD, antithyroid drugs for less than 3 months. Construction of the TCR library relied on RNA isolated from PBMCs. This sample was also put to use in a study of T cells in Graves' hyperthyroidism and ophthalmopathy.

This specimen was peripheral blood mononuclear cells (PBMCs), taken at new diagnosis, from a patient treated with antithyroid drugs. These receptors came from a woman between 45 and 65 years old with Graves disease.

J is TRBJ1-1 and V is TRBV28, with D unclear. The CDR3 extends over 12 amino acids. CDR1 MDHEN and CDR2 SYDVKM come from the germline V gene. Trimming removed 3 bases from V and 5 bases from J, with 7 bases in between. DNA of the CDR3: TGTGCCAGCAGTTTGCCCTGGACTGAAGCTTTCTTT. The encoded protein is CASSLPWTEAFF. Together with reference TRBV28 and TRBJ1-1, the CDR3 gives the full variable domain: DVKVTQSSRYLVKRTGEKVFLECVQDMDHENMFWYRQDPGLGLRLIYFSYDVKMKEKGDIPEGYSVSREKKERFSLILESASTNQTSMYLCASSLPWTEAFFGQGTRLTVV.

This clonotype was seen repeatedly, ten times or more. The V call is TRBV7-9, the J call TRBJ2-1, with D unresolved. Germline CDR1 is SEHNR and CDR2 is FQNEAQ (reference sequence). Deletions cut 1 base from V and 6 bases from J, with 13 bases between. The CDR3 sequence is 15 residues long. CDR3 amino acids: CASSLGPDRRNEQFF. The CDR3 DNA reads TGTGCCAGCAGCTTAGGGCCCGACCGTCGCAATGAGCAGTTCTTC.

The V call is TRBV7-6, the J call TRBJ2-7; 8 bases are a match to TRBD1. The CDR3 has 16 residues. Germline V gives CDR1 SGHVS, CDR2 FNYEAQ. Trimming took 1 base from V and 5 from J; bases not matched to a gene: 10. DNA for the CDR3: TGTGCCAGCAGCTTAGGGGCCGGGACAGGACCCGACGAGCAGTACTTC. It specifies CASSLGAGTGPDEQYF.

This clonotype showed up many times. The V gene is TRBV28, the J gene TRBJ2-7; either TRBD1 or TRBD2 may supply D (7 bases each). Trimming pared 5 bases from V and 5 bases from J, leaving 25 bases between. Germline V lookup: CDR1 MDHEN, CDR2 SYDVKM. The CDR3 totals 17 residues. Here the CDR3 DNA reads TGTGCCAGCAGTCCGCACCGCCTCAGGGGGGGCCGCGACGAGCAGTACTTC. Translating gives CASSPHRLRGGRDEQYF.

This clonotype was detected ten times or more. The chain couples TRBV7-8 to TRBJ2-5; no reliable D call. This CDR3 spans 16 amino acids. Germline loops: CDR1 SGHVS, CDR2 FQNEAQ. Trimming took 0 bases from V and 1 from J, leaving 12 bases between them. CDR3 region: CASSLAVGLPQETQYF. The CDR3, as DNA: TGTGCCAGCAGCTTAGCGGTAGGGCTGCCCCAAGAGACCCAGTACTTC.

The table lists this clonotype with a few counts. The V call is TRBV2, the J call TRBJ2-7; TRBD1 agrees at 10 bases. V lost 11 bases and J lost 5; bases outside the gene matches: 12. The CDR3 has 14 residues. CDR1 and CDR2 from the germline V gene are SNHLY and FYNNEI. CDR3 nucleotide sequence: TGTGCCGGCAAGGTGGACAGGGGGTCCGACGAGCAGTACTTC. As protein: CAGKVDRGSDEQYF.

This clonotype was counted at least ten times. The V gene is TRBV11-2, the J gene TRBJ2-1; 8 nucleotides line up with TRBD2. The V gene end was trimmed by 5 bases and the J gene end by 3 bases; junction bases not matched to a gene: 15. The CDR3 has 18 residues. CDR1 SGHAT and CDR2 FQNNGV come from the germline V gene. CDR3 residues: CASSNSGGAGGGYNEQFF. In DNA form, the CDR3 reads TGTGCCAGCAGCAATAGTGGGGGCGCGGGAGGTGGCTACAATGAGCAGTTCTTC.

This clonotype was counted only a few times. J is TRBJ2-4 and V is TRBV29-1; 14 bases are shared with TRBD2. V shed 7 bases and J 0 bases; nucleotides not matched to a gene: 8. The CDR3 runs to 17 residues. CDR1 SQVTM and CDR2 ANQGSEA come from the germline V gene. The chain's CDR3 is CSAVGTSGGIAKNIQYF. DNA for the CDR3: TGCAGCGCCGTGGGGACTAGCGGGGGCATAGCCAAAAACATTCAGTACTTC.

This clonotype was seen at least ten times. This chain joins TRBV20-1 and TRBJ1-2; TRBD1 matches 7 bases. The length of the CDR3 is 13 residues. CDR1 and CDR2 (germline): DFQATT, SNEGSKA (reference sequence). The V gene end was trimmed by 3 bases and the J gene end by 3 bases; junction bases not matched to a gene: 4. The CDR3 spells CSASRRGYYGYTF. CDR3 in DNA: TGCAGTGCTAGTCGCAGGGGGTACTATGGCTACACCTTC.

This clonotype was seen many times. V gene TRBV28 combines with J gene TRBJ2-7, with D possibly being TRBD1 (6 bases). The V and J ends lost 3 bases and 3 bases respectively, with 15 bases between them. There are 15 residues in the CDR3. Germline-derived CDR1 and CDR2 are MDHEN and SYDVKM. The CDR3 region is CASSFYSTGSYEQYF. The CDR3 nucleotides are TGTGCCAGCAGTTTTTACTCCACAGGGAGCTACGAGCAGTACTTC.

This clonotype has at least ten counts. This chain connects TRBV12-5 to TRBJ2-1; possible D gene TRBD2, 5 bases. The germline V gene has CDR1 LGHNT and CDR2 FRNRAP. The CDR3 is made up of 14 amino acids. With 5 bases removed from V and 0 bases from J, the gap between germline ends came to 8 bases. As DNA, the CDR3 is TGTGCTAGTGGTCTGGCGGGCTCCTACAATGAGCAGTTCTTC. Translating it yields CASGLAGSYNEQFF.

This clonotype came up many times. The V call is TRBV15, the J call TRBJ1-1, with 8 bases fitting TRBD1. CDR1 is LNHNV and CDR2 is YYDKDF in the germline V gene (reference sequence). This CDR3 spans 15 amino acids. The J segment lost 0 bases and the V segment lost 1 base, leaving 1 base of the junction unmatched. The CDR3 sequence is CATSRGQGMNTEAFF. In nucleotides, the CDR3 is TGTGCCACCAGCAGAGGACAGGGGATGAACACTGAAGCTTTCTTT.

The genes are TRBV7-9 and TRBJ1-4, with 10 nucleotides matching TRBD1. After removal of 2 bases from V and 5 bases from J, the junction contained 8 bases not matched to a gene. The germline V gene has CDR1 SEHNR and CDR2 FQNEAQ (reference sequence). The CDR3 contains 17 residues. CDR3 coding DNA: TGTGCCAGCAGCTTAACCGGGACAGGGGAAAAGAATGAAAAACTGTTTTTT. Amino acids: CASSLTGTGEKNEKLFF.

This clonotype was found many times. The chain carries TRBV20-1 and TRBJ2-7, with 12 bases identical to TRBD2. Germline V gives CDR1 DFQATT, CDR2 SNEGSKA (reference sequence). The trim removed 4 bases at V and 2 bases at J, leaving 3 bases unmatched. The CDR3 has 14 residues. CDR3 in DNA: TGCAGTGCTATACGGACTAGCGGGGCCTACGAGCAGTACTTC. This codes for CSAIRTSGAYEQYF.

This clonotype was seen a handful of times. The chain carries TRBV18 and TRBJ2-7; maybe TRBD2 (5 bases). V shed 0 bases and J shed 6 bases, with 15 bases lying between them. The germline CDR1 and CDR2 sequences are KGHSH and LQKENI. The CDR3 spans 15 residues. CDR3 DNA sequence: TGTGCCAGCTCACCACCGGGGTCCGGGGTCTCCGAGCAGTACTTC. Protein product: CASSPPGSGVSEQYF.

The sample holds a few counts of this clonotype. This chain links TRBV19 with TRBJ1-4; 7 bases align to TRBD1. After removal of 7 bases from V and 7 bases from J, the junction contained 9 bases not matched to a gene. The V gene's germline CDR1 is LNHDA and CDR2 SQIVND (reference sequence). This CDR3 contains 14 residues. This CDR3 reads CASTRQGGAEKLFF. CDR3 in DNA: TGTGCCAGTACCCGACAGGGTGGGGCTGAAAAACTGTTTTTT.

The chain has TRBV9 and TRBJ1-5; 7 bases agree with TRBD1. Looked up from germline, CDR1 is SGDLS and CDR2 is YYNGEE. V gave up 0 bases and J gave up 5 bases; unmatched junction bases: 5. The CDR3 length is 15 residues. CDR3 region: CASSVEGTVDQPQHF. DNA for the CDR3: TGTGCCAGCAGCGTAGAAGGGACAGTTGATCAGCCCCAGCATTTT. The full variable domain, its missing parts supplied by reference TRBV9 and TRBJ1-5, is DSGVTQTPKHLITATGQRVTLRCSPRSGDLSVYWYQQSLDQGLQFLIQYYNGEERAKGNILERFSAQQFPDLHSELNLSSLELGDSALYFCASSVEGTVDQPQHFGDGTRLSIL.

This clonotype was observed a handful of times. J is TRBJ2-3 and V is TRBV5-6, with no clear D. CDR1 and CDR2 from the germline V gene are SGHDT and YYEEEE. This CDR3 has 15 amino acids. The V end lost 0 bases, the J end lost 1 base, and 9 bases lay between the germline ends. The CDR3 reads CASSLVSPGTDTQYF. In DNA form, the CDR3 reads TGTGCCAGCAGCTTGGTGTCTCCGGGCACAGATACGCAGTATTTT. The whole variable domain, remainder taken from reference TRBV5-6 and TRBJ2-3, is DAGVTQSPTHLIKTRGQQVTLRCSPKSGHDTVSWYQQALGQGPQFIFQYYEEEERQRGNFPDRFSGHQFPNYSSELNVNALLLGDSALYLCASSLVSPGTDTQYFGPGTRLTVL.

This clonotype was detected ten times or more. The rearrangement links TRBV28 to TRBJ1-1, with a tentative D call TRBD1 (6 bases). The ends were cut back, 6 bases at V and 1 base at J, with 15 bases in the middle. The CDR3 is 15 amino acids. CDR1 is MDHEN and CDR2 is SYDVKM in the germline V gene. As DNA, the CDR3 is TGTGCCAGCAGCACTACGGGACACCCGAACACTGAAGCTTTCTTT. Translating it yields CASSTTGHPNTEAFF.

The V call is TRBV10-2, the J call TRBJ1-4, with unresolved D. This CDR3 comprises 12 residues. V lost 3 bases and J 6 bases, leaving 5 bases between the germline ends. Germline CDR1 is WSHSY and CDR2 is SAAADI. This chain's CDR3 is CASSELDEKLFF. The CDR3 DNA reads TGCGCCAGCAGTGAACTTGATGAAAAACTGTTTTTT.

Ten or more counts support this clonotype. V gene TRBV10-3 combines with J gene TRBJ1-1; perhaps TRBD1 as D (6 bases). The CDR3 loop spans 15 amino acids. Germline-derived CDR1 and CDR2 are ENHRY and SYGVKD. Trimming removed 4 bases from V and 0 bases from J, with 12 bases in between. The CDR3 reads CAISGAGTLNTEAFF. The DNA for the CDR3 is TGTGCCATCAGTGGTGCCGGGACATTGAACACTGAAGCTTTCTTT.

Ten or more counts support this clonotype. The chain recombines TRBV5-5 with TRBJ2-4; 11 bases agree with TRBD1. Germline lookup yields CDR1 SGHKS and CDR2 YYEKEE (reference sequence). The CDR3 is 17 amino acids. The ends lost 2 bases at V and 8 bases at J; junction bases unmatched: 12. DNA for the CDR3: TGTGCCAGCAGCTTAGCCGGGACAGGGGGACCCTTAGACATTCAGTACTTC. Translation: CASSLAGTGGPLDIQYF.

The CDR3 is CAISDVSGDYNEQFF. CDR3 DNA sequence: TGTGCCATCAGTGACGTCAGCGGGGACTACAATGAGCAGTTCTTC. V usage is TRBV10-3 and J usage is TRBJ2-1; TRBD2 matches 7 bases. The germline V gene has CDR1 ENHRY and CDR2 SYGVKD. The length of the CDR3 is 15 residues. Trimming took 3 bases from V and 3 from J; bases not matched to a gene: 5.

This clonotype was seen repeatedly, ten times or more. The chain links TRBV28 to TRBJ1-4; 9 positions match TRBD1. CDR1 is MDHEN and CDR2 is SYDVKM in the germline V gene. V lost 6 bases to trimming and J lost 4 bases; unmatched junction nucleotides: 3. This CDR3 spans 14 amino acids. CDR3 sequence: CASRRQGDNEKLFF. The CDR3 bases are TGTGCCAGCAGGCGACAGGGGGATAATGAAAAACTGTTTTTT.